The 13 T cell receptor beta chains in this list originate from one sample, sequenced in a study of cytomegalovirus exposure and HLA in healthy donors. The PCR had 60 Vbeta and 13 Jbeta primers. Clones were sequenced by immunoSEQ multiplex PCR, and TCRdb holds only the in-frame ones, with some missing. The data contain some 120,000 clones, more than 70% of them singletons. What was sequenced was PBMCs. These receptors all stem from a man aged 25-40 years in good health and CMV-seronegative.

This rearrangement joins TRBV10-3 to TRBJ2-2; 8 bases are a match to TRBD1. Germline loops: CDR1 ENHRY, CDR2 SYGVKD. The CDR3 runs to 16 residues. Trimming at V came to 0 bases and at J to 4 bases, leaving 4 bases not matched to a gene. The CDR3: CAISESRDRGTGELFF. The CDR3 coding sequence is TGTGCCATCAGTGAGTCGAGAGACAGGGGCACCGGGGAGCTGTTTTTT.

The chain links TRBV19 to TRBJ2-7; 8 bases agree with TRBD2. CDR1 is LNHDA, CDR2 SQIVND, per germline (reference sequence). CDR3 length equals 16 residues. V gave up 1 base and J gave up 3 bases; unmatched junction bases: 8. This CDR3 reads CASSIAWAGGRYEQYF. The CDR3 DNA reads TGTGCCAGTAGTATAGCGTGGGCGGGGGGCCGCTACGAGCAGTACTTC. Based on the CDR3 plus reference TRBV19 and TRBJ2-7, the full variable domain is DGGITQSPKYLFRKEGQNVTLSCEQNLNHDAMYWYRQDPGQGLRLIYYSQIVNDFQKGDIAEGYSVSREKKESFPLTVTSAQKNPTAFYLCASSIAWAGGRYEQYFGPGTRLTVT.

The chain couples TRBV6-5 to TRBJ2-3; D not resolved. The CDR3 is made up of 11 amino acids. Per germline, CDR1 MNHEY and CDR2 SVGAGI. The V end was cut by 2 bases, the J end by 5 bases, with 2 bases between. This CDR3 reads CASSYRDTQYF. As DNA, the CDR3 is TGTGCCAGCAGTTACCGAGATACGCAGTATTTT.

V gene TRBV30 combines with J gene TRBJ1-5; no clear D gene. The germline gives CDR1 GTSNPN, CDR2 SVGIG (reference sequence). V dropped 3 bases and J dropped 2 bases, with 8 bases sitting between them. The CDR3 loop spans 13 amino acids. The CDR3 DNA reads TGTGCCTGGAGCGGGATGGGCAATCAGCCCCAGCATTTT. Its translation: CAWSGMGNQPQHF.

V gene TRBV11-2 combines with J gene TRBJ1-3, with TRBD1 as a possible D gene (5 bases). CDR1 and CDR2 (germline): SGHAT, FQNNGV. The V and J ends lost 3 bases and 3 bases respectively, with 9 bases between them. The CDR3 is made up of 14 amino acids. For the CDR3, the DNA is TGTGCCAGCAGCTTGCAGGGTATTGGAAACACCATATATTTT. Translating gives CASSLQGIGNTIYF.

The V gene is TRBV28, the J gene TRBJ1-3; TRBD1 agrees at 8 bases. Per the germline V gene, CDR1 is MDHEN and CDR2 is SYDVKM. Trimming removed 5 bases from V and 8 bases from J; junction bases left unmatched: 8. This CDR3 region has 14 residues. The CDR3, as DNA: TGTGCCAGCAGTCTCCCGGACAGGGCAGACACCATATATTTT. Its protein is CASSLPDRADTIYF.

The chain couples TRBV6-1 to TRBJ1-2, with D perhaps TRBD1 (6 bases). V lost 5 bases, J lost 0 bases, and 13 bases lay in between. The CDR3 is 15 amino acids. Germline-derived CDR1 and CDR2 are MNHNS and SASEGT. The CDR3: CASSSVGAANYGYTF. The CDR3 region has the DNA TGTGCCAGCAGTTCTGTGGGGGCAGCTAACTATGGCTACACCTTC.

This chain uses TRBV10-3 with TRBJ1-2; tentative D call: TRBD1 (5 bases). V lost 4 bases, J lost 12 bases, and 15 bases lay in between. CDR3 length: 12 residues. Germline values: CDR1 ENHRY, CDR2 SYGVKD. CDR3 region: CAISGGLTDHTF. DNA for the CDR3: TGTGCCATCAGTGGGGGCCTGACAGACCACACCTTC.

CDR3 in amino acids: CASSWTENTEAFF. The CDR3 DNA follows: TGTGCCAGCAGCTGGACAGAAAACACTGAAGCTTTCTTT. This sequence joins TRBV7-9 and TRBJ1-1; tentative D call: TRBD1 (6 bases). Germline loops: CDR1 SEHNR, CDR2 FQNEAQ (reference sequence). The CDR3 runs to 13 residues. The V end lost 4 bases, the J end lost 2 bases, and 8 bases lay between the germline ends.

The J gene is TRBJ1-5, the V gene TRBV10-3, with D tentatively TRBD1 (6 bases). The length of the CDR3 is 13 residues. Germline assignment: CDR1 ENHRY and CDR2 SYGVKD. The V end was cut by 3 bases, the J end by 4 bases, with 7 bases between. This CDR3 reads CAISDGTNQPQHF. The CDR3 DNA is TGTGCCATCAGTGATGGGACAAATCAGCCCCAGCATTTT.

The chain joins TRBV27 to TRBJ2-3; 7 nucleotides line up with TRBD2. The CDR3 runs 17 residues. CDR1 is MNHEY and CDR2 is SMNVEV in the germline V gene (reference sequence). Trimming at V came to 5 bases and at J to 0 bases, leaving 11 bases not matched to a gene. CDR3 nucleotides: TGTGCCAGCAGTCCTGGGTGGGAAGCGGGGAGCACAGATACGCAGTATTTT. Translation gives CASSPGWEAGSTDTQYF.

The V and J genes are TRBV28 and TRBJ2-5, with a tentative D call TRBD1 (6 bases). The DNA end favors TRBJ2-7, so the J call may be wrong. Germline values: CDR1 MDHEN, CDR2 SYDVKM. This CDR3 has 13 amino acids. The CDR3 DNA is TGTGCCAGCAGTTTCCAGGGGTACTACGAGCAGTACTTC. It specifies CASSFQGYYEQYF.

This clone was found a few times. CDR3 coding DNA: TGTGCCAGTAGTATAATGAGAGGTCCCAACTATGGCTACACCTTC. Translated, it gives CASSIMRGPNYGYTF. V and J are TRBV19 and TRBJ1-2, with no clear D. The CDR3 is 15 amino acids. CDR1 is LNHDA and CDR2 is SQIVND in the germline V gene (reference sequence). Deletions cut 2 bases from V and 2 bases from J, with 12 bases between. Full variable domain (missing parts from reference TRBV19 and TRBJ1-2): DGGITQSPKYLFRKEGQNVTLSCEQNLNHDAMYWYRQDPGQGLRLIYYSQIVNDFQKGDIAEGYSVSREKKESFPLTVTSAQKNPTAFYLCASSIMRGPNYGYTFGSGTRLTVV.